These 23 T cell receptor beta chains share one sample of origin, sequenced in a study of early T cells in non-severe SARS-CoV-2 infection. MiXCR, applied by TCRdb to the 5' RACE reads, yields one record per CDR3 protein. This sample yields around 82,000 distinct CDR3 sequences, of which roughly 14% are seen a single time; 0.58% belongs to the top ten. Sequences were obtained from whole blood. The receptors were gathered from an adult who was a healthcare worker with PCR-confirmed SARS-CoV-2 infection or an uninfected control (not recorded which).

This CDR3 reads CASTGSRVASEAFF. The CDR3 DNA is TGTGCCAGCACTGGGAGTAGGGTGGCTTCTGAAGCTTTCTTT. This rearrangement joins TRBV2 to TRBJ1-1; the D is unclear. The V and J ends lost 7 bases and 6 bases respectively, with 18 bases between them. CDR1 SNHLY and CDR2 FYNNEI come from the germline V gene. CDR3 length equals 14 residues.

This clonotype was detected ten times or more. The chain links TRBV6-1 to TRBJ2-3, with TRBD2 matching over 9 bases. The CDR3 has 15 amino acids. The germline gives CDR1 MNHNS, CDR2 SASEGT. V shed 8 bases and J 4 bases; nucleotides not matched to a gene: 10. CDR3 DNA sequence: TGTGCCAGCCACAGGCTTAGCGGGAGTTCAGATACGCAGTATTTT. This sequence encodes CASHRLSGSSDTQYF.

This clonotype appeared a few times. This chain uses TRBV2 with TRBJ2-3; 8 positions agree with TRBD1. After removal of 4 bases from V and 5 bases from J, the junction contained 5 bases not matched to a gene. The germline gives CDR1 SNHLY, CDR2 FYNNEI. CDR3 length: 14 residues. CDR3 residues: CASSGQGPGDTQYF. CDR3 DNA: TGTGCCAGCAGTGGACAGGGGCCCGGAGATACGCAGTATTTT.

This clonotype was counted only a few times. This chain links TRBV7-8 with TRBJ2-3; no reliable D call. V was cut by 7 bases and J by 2 bases, with 16 bases left in between. CDR3 length: 15 residues. The germline gives CDR1 SGHVS, CDR2 FQNEAQ. As DNA, the CDR3 is TGTGCCAGCACCCTGAAGGGTCGGGTCACAGATACGCAGTATTTT. Its protein is CASTLKGRVTDTQYF.

This chain links TRBV11-2 with TRBJ2-3; the match to TRBD2 covers 7 bases. CDR1 is SGHAT and CDR2 is FQNNGV in the germline V gene. V was clipped by 3 bases and J by 0 bases; unmatched bases: 9. The CDR3 has 17 residues. CDR3 bases: TGTGCCAGCAGCTTCGGTTCCCGGGGGGAGAGCACAGATACGCAGTATTTT. Residues: CASSFGSRGESTDTQYF.

The rearrangement links TRBV3-1 to TRBJ1-1; D is unresolved. CDR1 LGHDT and CDR2 YNNKEL come from the germline V gene (reference sequence). The CDR3 runs 12 residues. With 0 bases removed from V and 10 bases from J, the gap between germline ends came to 9 bases. The CDR3 loop is CASSQEGRLAFF. For the CDR3, the DNA is TGTGCCAGCAGCCAAGAAGGGCGTCTAGCTTTCTTT.

This clonotype was seen a handful of times. J is TRBJ1-3 and V is TRBV29-1; no clear D gene. From germline, CDR1 is SQVTM and CDR2 ANQGSEA. CDR3 length equals 15 residues. Trimming pared 1 base from V and 4 bases from J, leaving 14 bases between. CDR3 coding DNA: TGCAGCGTTGAAGCTTTTGGACCTTCGGGAAACACCATATATTTT. Encoded protein: CSVEAFGPSGNTIYF.

This clonotype has more than one count but fewer than ten. This chain connects TRBV5-5 to TRBJ2-3, with D possibly being TRBD1 (6 bases). The V end was cut by 3 bases, the J end by 6 bases, with 11 bases between. The CDR3 loop spans 13 amino acids. Germline assignment: CDR1 SGHKS and CDR2 YYEKEE (reference sequence). CDR3 in DNA: TGTGCCAGCAGCTATTCAGGGGTGGATACGCAGTATTTT. As protein: CASSYSGVDTQYF.

The chain uses TRBV19 and TRBJ2-3; the D gene could be TRBD1 or TRBD2 (5 bases each). V was cut by 3 bases and J by 1 base, with 11 bases left in between. This CDR3 region has 15 residues. Germline loops: CDR1 LNHDA, CDR2 SQIVND (reference sequence). CDR3 nucleotides: TGTGCCAGTAGTATCGGGACGATCGGCACAGATACGCAGTATTTT. Translating it yields CASSIGTIGTDTQYF.

The rearrangement uses TRBV5-5 and TRBJ2-5; D is unresolved. Trimming pared 0 bases from V and 3 bases from J, leaving 12 bases between. CDR1 and CDR2 from the germline V gene are SGHKS and YYEKEE (reference sequence). There are 15 residues in the CDR3. CDR3 bases: TGTGCCAGCAGCTTGGCCATCCCCAGGAAAGAGACCCAGTACTTC. Protein: CASSLAIPRKETQYF.

This clonotype occurred a few times. The chain joins TRBV3-1 to TRBJ2-1; possible D gene TRBD2, 5 bases. This CDR3 is built from 15 residues. Germline V gene data show CDR1 as LGHDT and CDR2 as YNNKEL (reference sequence). Trimming left V 1 base short and J 2 bases short, with 9 bases between. Here the CDR3 reads CASSQVRGTYNEQFF. Written as DNA, the CDR3 is TGTGCCAGCAGCCAAGTTCGGGGAACCTACAATGAGCAGTTCTTC.

This clonotype showed up many times. The rearrangement links TRBV11-2 to TRBJ2-3; D remains ambiguous. CDR1 is SGHAT and CDR2 is FQNNGV in the germline V gene. The CDR3 spans 14 residues. Trimming cost V 3 bases and J 2 bases, with 9 bases left between them. The CDR3 DNA is TGTGCCAGCAGCTTGATAACCCTCACAGATACGCAGTATTTT. This sequence encodes CASSLITLTDTQYF.

In this sample, this clonotype turned up a few times. The chain links TRBV3-1 to TRBJ2-5, with D perhaps matching TRBD2 (6 bases). Trimming shortened V by 0 bases and J by 2 bases, and 10 bases separated the two germline ends. This CDR3 contains 15 residues. Germline CDR1 LGHDT, CDR2 YNNKEL (reference sequence). The CDR3 spells CASSQDVGTQETQYF. For the CDR3, the DNA is TGTGCCAGCAGCCAAGACGTGGGGACTCAAGAGACCCAGTACTTC.

V usage is TRBV7-8 and J usage is TRBJ2-1; D not certain. The germline V gene has CDR1 SGHVS and CDR2 FQNEAQ. Trimming took off 11 bases at V and 0 bases at J, with 11 bases between the two ends. This CDR3 comprises 13 residues. Here the CDR3 reads CACNVRSYNEQFF. The CDR3 DNA is TGTGCCTGCAACGTACGCTCCTACAATGAGCAGTTCTTC.

This clonotype was seen a few times. The chain joins TRBV27 to TRBJ2-3, with D perhaps TRBD1 or TRBD2 (5 bases each). V dropped 5 bases and J dropped 1 base, with 10 bases sitting between them. Germline-derived CDR1 and CDR2 are MNHEY and SMNVEV (reference sequence). The CDR3 covers 14 residues. DNA of the CDR3: TGTGCCAGCAGTGACCGGGACGGCACAGATACGCAGTATTTT. It yields the protein CASSDRDGTDTQYF.

This clonotype was counted only a few times. This chain connects TRBV9 to TRBJ1-2, with D uncertain. V lost 0 bases to trimming and J lost 0 bases, with 6 bases between them. The germline V gene encodes CDR1 SGDLS and CDR2 YYNGEE. CDR3 size: 14 residues. CDR3 residues: CASSVDSTNYGYTF. CDR3 coding DNA: TGTGCCAGCAGCGTAGACAGCACTAACTATGGCTACACCTTC.

This clonotype has more than one count but fewer than ten. The chain has TRBV7-8 and TRBJ1-2; the match to TRBD1 covers 10 bases. CDR3 length: 16 amino acids. The germline CDR1 and CDR2 sequences are SGHVS and FQNEAQ. V dropped 6 bases and J dropped 2; count of bases not matched to a gene: 9. The CDR3 region has the DNA TGTGCCAGCAGTTCCCAGTGGGGACAGGGGAACTATGGCTACACCTTC. Translating it yields CASSSQWGQGNYGYTF.

Here the CDR3 DNA reads TGTGCCAGCAGGGCTACGGGACAGTACACCGGGGAGCTGTTTTTT. It specifies CASRATGQYTGELFF. The genes are TRBV7-3 and TRBJ2-2; 7 bases are shared with TRBD1. Germline V lookup: CDR1 SGHTA, CDR2 FQGTGA. The CDR3 is 15 amino acids. Unmatched junction bases numbered 7, after V lost 6 bases and J lost 3 bases.

This clonotype was seen ten or more times. V gene TRBV2 combines with J gene TRBJ1-1, with D possibly matching TRBD1 (5 bases). The CDR3 runs to 16 residues. The germline CDR1 and CDR2 sequences are SNHLY and FYNNEI. Trimming removed 2 bases at V and 1 base at J, with 14 bases between. CDR3: CASSERLKGSNTEAFF. CDR3 nucleotides: TGTGCCAGCAGTGAAAGGCTTAAGGGGTCGAACACTGAAGCTTTCTTT.

This clonotype was counted ten times or more. J is TRBJ1-6 and V is TRBV4-2; perhaps TRBD1 as D (6 bases). The CDR3 is made up of 15 amino acids. Germline loops: CDR1 LGHNA, CDR2 YNFKEQ. Deletions cut 0 bases from V and 10 bases from J, with 13 bases between. This CDR3 reads CASSQDRGRGSPLHF. CDR3 nucleotides: TGTGCCAGCAGCCAAGATCGGGGTAGGGGGTCACCCCTCCACTTT.

This clonotype has more than one count but fewer than ten. The J gene is TRBJ2-5, the V gene TRBV10-3; 9 positions match TRBD1. V dropped 6 bases and J dropped 5; count of bases not matched to a gene: 4. The germline gives CDR1 ENHRY, CDR2 SYGVKD. The CDR3 loop spans 13 amino acids. The CDR3 DNA is TGTGCCATCAGCGGACAGGGGACGGAGACCCAGTACTTC. It encodes CAISGQGTETQYF.

This clonotype was picked up many times. The rearrangement joins TRBV9 to TRBJ1-1; the D gene is possibly TRBD1 (6 bases). This CDR3 spans 14 amino acids. Germline assignment: CDR1 SGDLS and CDR2 YYNGEE. V was shortened by 3 bases and J by 2 bases, with 11 bases between the two germline ends. The CDR3 nucleotides are TGTGCCAGCAGCGCACAACAGGGAAACACTGAAGCTTTCTTT. This gives the protein CASSAQQGNTEAFF.

This clonotype was picked up many times. The chain has TRBV19 and TRBJ1-5, with D possibly being TRBD1 (5 bases). The CDR3 totals 14 residues. CDR1 is LNHDA, CDR2 SQIVND, per germline (reference sequence). V lost 3 bases, J lost 2 bases, and 8 bases lay in between. In DNA, the CDR3 is TGTGCCAGTAGTATCAGGGACGGCAATCAGCCCCAGCATTTT. The encoded protein is CASSIRDGNQPQHF. The variable domain in full, completed from reference TRBV19 and TRBJ1-5, reads DGGITQSPKYLFRKEGQNVTLSCEQNLNHDAMYWYRQDPGQGLRLIYYSQIVNDFQKGDIAEGYSVSREKKESFPLTVTSAQKNPTAFYLCASSIRDGNQPQHFGDGTRLSIL.